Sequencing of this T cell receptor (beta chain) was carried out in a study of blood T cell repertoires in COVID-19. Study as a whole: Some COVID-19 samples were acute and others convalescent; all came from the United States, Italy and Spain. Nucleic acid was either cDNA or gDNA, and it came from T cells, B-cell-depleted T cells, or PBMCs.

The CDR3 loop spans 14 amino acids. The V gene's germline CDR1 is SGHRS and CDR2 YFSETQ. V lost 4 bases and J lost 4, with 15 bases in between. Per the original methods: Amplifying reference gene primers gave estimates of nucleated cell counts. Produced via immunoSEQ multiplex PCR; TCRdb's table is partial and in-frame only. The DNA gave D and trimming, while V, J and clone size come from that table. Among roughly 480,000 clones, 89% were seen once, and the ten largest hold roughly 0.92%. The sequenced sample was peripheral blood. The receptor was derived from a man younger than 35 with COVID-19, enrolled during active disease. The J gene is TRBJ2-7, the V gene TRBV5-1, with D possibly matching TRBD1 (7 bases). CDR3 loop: CASSPAGQPYEQYF. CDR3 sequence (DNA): TGCGCCAGCAGCCCTGCGGGACAGCCATACGAGCAGTACTTC.